A selection of T cell receptor beta chains follows, all from one sample in a study of beta chain features in type 1 diabetes. TCRdb keeps only in-frame clones here, not all; method: immunoSEQ multiplex PCR. This sample yields around 600,000 clones, of which around 12% are seen a single time; around 0.12% belongs to the top ten. Sequenced material: naive CD4+ T cells from blood. All receptors come from a man aged 25 to 40 with type 1 diabetes. Each CDR3 is given with its conserved first and last residue. Each record gives: V gene, clone size, D gene, J gene, CDR3 length, CDR3 DNA, CDR3 protein. The D gene is left open where the match is weak. Clone size, where shown, is once, few, many, or a class for clones that have expanded.

TRBV7-2	.	.	TRBJ2-3	16	TGTGCCAGCAGCTATGCCTGGAGACAGAGCACAGATACGCAGTATTTT	CASSYAWRQSTDTQYF
TRBV2	few	.	TRBJ2-6	16	TGTGCCAGCAGTGAATTACGGCAGACTGGGGCCAACGTCCTGACTTTC	CASSELRQTGANVLTF
TRBV5-6	few	TRBD1	TRBJ2-7	14	TGTGCCAGCAGCTTGTGGACAGGGGCCCCGAGCGGATACTTC	CASSLWTGAPSGYF
TRBV5-1	.	.	TRBJ1-2	14	TGCGCCAGCAGCTTGAATCACCTGAACTATGGCTACACCTTC	CASSLNHLNYGYTF
TRBV30	.	TRBD1	TRBJ1-5	14	TGTGCCTGGGCTACAGGGGGCGCGAATCAGCCCCAGCATTTT	CAWATGGANQPQHF
TRBV30	few	.	TRBJ2-3	16	TGTGCCTGGAGTAGGAAGGGAAACTTTATCACAGATACGCAGTATTTT	CAWSRKGNFITDTQYF
TRBV4-3	few	.	TRBJ1-4	12	TGCGCCAGCAGCCAGGCGGGGGACAAACTGTTTTTT	CASSQAGDKLFF
TRBV13	.	.	TRBJ1-1	14	TGTGCCAGCAGCTTATTCAGGGACATTCCTGAAGCTTTCTTT	CASSLFRDIPEAFF
TRBV10-3	.	.	TRBJ1-4	13	TGTGCCATCAGGGCGGATGTTAATGAAAAACTGTTTTTT	CAIRADVNEKLFF
TRBV7-2	.	TRBD2	TRBJ2-3	16	TGTGCCAGCAGCTTGGGACTAGCGGGGCAGACAGATACGCAGTATTTT	CASSLGLAGQTDTQYF
TRBV30	few	TRBD1	TRBJ2-1	14	TGTGCCTCTAACAGGGGCAGCTCCTACAATGAGCAGTTCTTC	CASNRGSSYNEQFF
TRBV30	.	TRBD2	TRBJ2-5	16	TGTGCCTGGAGTGCCTCCGGGACTAGCGGCGGGGAGACCCAGTACTTC	CAWSASGTSGGETQYF
TRBV4-3	few	TRBD2	TRBJ2-3	17	TGCGCCAGCAGCCAGAGGCCTAGCGGGGTGTCAGGAGATACGCAGTATTTT	CASSQRPSGVSGDTQYF
TRBV6-5	few	.	TRBJ1-6	15	TGTGCCAGCAGCCGAAAGCCGGGCTATAATTCACCCCTCCACTTT	CASSRKPGYNSPLHF
TRBV10-3	.	.	TRBJ1-6	16	TGTGCCATCAGTGAGGCGGAAGAATCCTATAATTCACCCCTCCACTTT	CAISEAEESYNSPLHF
TRBV6-5	.	TRBD1	TRBJ2-7	15	TGTGCCAGCAGTTACTCGGGACAGGGGATCCACGAGCAGTACTTC	CASSYSGQGIHEQYF
TRBV19	.	.	TRBJ2-3	11	TGTGCCAGTATGGAAGCAGATACGCAGTATTTT	CASMEADTQYF
TRBV28	.	.	TRBJ1-6	14	TGTGCCAACAGCGCGGGAGGAGAGGTAGCACCCCTCCACTTT	CANSAGGEVAPLHF
TRBV9	.	.	TRBJ2-5	15	TGTGCCAGCAGCGGGACTTCTGGGAGGAGAGAGACCCAGTACTTC	CASSGTSGRRETQYF
TRBV7-9	.	.	TRBJ2-5	15	TGTGCCAGCAGCCTAAGGCTAGCAGGGCAAGAGACCCAGTACTTC	CASSLRLAGQETQYF
TRBV9	few	.	TRBJ2-1	15	TGTGCCAGCAGCGTAGCCCCTACAACCTACAATGAGCAGTTCTTC	CASSVAPTTYNEQFF
TRBV9	few	TRBD1	TRBJ1-1	17	TGTGCCAGCAGCGCGCCAGGCGGGAGGGGGCCCGGCACTGAAGCTTTCTTT	CASSAPGGRGPGTEAFF
TRBV2	.	TRBD2	TRBJ2-1	12	TGTGCCAGCAGCCTCCGGGAGGGTGAGCAGTTCTTC	CASSLREGEQFF
TRBV5-4	few	.	TRBJ2-5	13	TGTGCCAGCAGCTTGGGCGATTCTGAGACCCAGTACTTC	CASSLGDSETQYF
TRBV7-9	.	.	TRBJ1-6	12	TGTGCCAGCAGTCGACTTGATTCACCCCTCCACTTT	CASSRLDSPLHF
TRBV27	.	.	TRBJ2-7	16	TGTGCCAGCAGTTTTGGCGAGGTAGGGAAGGCCCACGAGCAGTACTTC	CASSFGEVGKAHEQYF
TRBV6-5	.	.	TRBJ2-6	16	TGTGCCAGCAGTTCCATCGTTACAACTGGGGCCAACGTCCTGACTTTC	CASSSIVTTGANVLTF
TRBV7-2	.	.	TRBJ1-1	12	TGTGCCAGCAGCTCAGAGACACTCGAAGCTTTCTTT	CASSSETLEAFF